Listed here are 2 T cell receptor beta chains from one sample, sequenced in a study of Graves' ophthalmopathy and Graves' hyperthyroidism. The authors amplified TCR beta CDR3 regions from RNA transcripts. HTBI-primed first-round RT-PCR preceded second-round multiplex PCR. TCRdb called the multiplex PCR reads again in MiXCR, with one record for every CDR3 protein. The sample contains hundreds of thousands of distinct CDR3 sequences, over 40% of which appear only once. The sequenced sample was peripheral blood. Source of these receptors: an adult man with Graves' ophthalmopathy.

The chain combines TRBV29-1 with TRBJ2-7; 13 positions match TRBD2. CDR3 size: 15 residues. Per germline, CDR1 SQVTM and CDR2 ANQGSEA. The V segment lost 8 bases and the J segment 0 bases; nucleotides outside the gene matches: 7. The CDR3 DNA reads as TGCAGCTTGAGGACTAGCGGGGGTGACTCCTACGAGCAGTACTTC. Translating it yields CSLRTSGGDSYEQYF.

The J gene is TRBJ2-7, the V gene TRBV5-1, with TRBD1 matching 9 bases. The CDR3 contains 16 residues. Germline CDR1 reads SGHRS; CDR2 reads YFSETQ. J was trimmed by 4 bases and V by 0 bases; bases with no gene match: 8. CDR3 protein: CASSLGRDRVTYEQYF. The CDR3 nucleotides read TGCGCCAGCAGCTTGGGCCGGGACAGGGTGACGTACGAGCAGTACTTC.